These T cell receptor beta chains were read from a single sample in a study of OX40 agonist ivuxolimab in advanced cancers. Repertoires were generated with immunoSEQ multiplex PCR, while TCRdb's copy carries only in-frame clones and drops some. The sample has about 59,000 clones; approximately 92% are singletons. This specimen was CD4+ or CD8+ T cells sorted from blood, taken in a trial of the OX40 agonist ivuxolimab. Receptor source: an adult with an advanced solid tumor such as melanoma, head and neck, liver or kidney cancer. The CDR3 runs from the conserved cysteine through the conserved F or W. The D gene is left open where the match is weak. Some rows mark clone size as missing; the rest say once, few, many or name a class of expanded clone.

d_call,clone_size,v_call,j_call,cdr3_nt,cdr3_aa
TRBD2,.,TRBV7-9,TRBJ2-2,TGTGCCAGCAGCTTAAATAAGGGAGGGGACACCGGGGAGCTGTTTTTT,CASSLNKGGDTGELFF
TRBD1,.,TRBV7-2,TRBJ1-3,TGTGCCAGCAGCGCAGGACAGGGGACGGGAAACACCATATATTTT,CASSAGQGTGNTIYF
.,few,TRBV4-1,TRBJ1-1,TGCGCCAGCAGCCAAGTGGGGACAACTGAAGCTTTCTTT,CASSQVGTTEAFF
.,.,TRBV4-3,TRBJ1-6,TGCGCCAGCAGCCAAGTATGGGGGGTGGATTCACCCCTCCACTTT,CASSQVWGVDSPLHF
.,.,TRBV9,TRBJ1-6,TGTGCCAGCAGCCCCACAGGGTCTTCACCCCTCCACTTT,CASSPTGSSPLHF
.,.,TRBV7-8,TRBJ2-7,TGTGCCAGCAGCTTCCCTGAAGGGGGCTACGAGCAGTACTTC,CASSFPEGGYEQYF
.,.,TRBV9,TRBJ2-3,TGTGCCAGCAGCGTAGGAGATACGCAGTATTTT,CASSVGDTQYF
.,.,TRBV27,TRBJ1-5,TGTGCCAGCAGTTTGGGTAGCAATCAGCCCCAGCATTTT,CASSLGSNQPQHF
.,.,TRBV5-1,TRBJ1-4,TGCGCCAGCAGCTGGAACGGGGGGCTTCGGGAAAAACTGTTTTTT,CASSWNGGLREKLFF
TRBD1,.,TRBV9,TRBJ1-1,TGTGCCAGCAGCGGGGACAGCCCTGAAGCTTTCTTT,CASSGDSPEAFF
.,.,TRBV2,TRBJ1-1,TGTGCCAGCAATCGGGGCACTGAAGCTTTCTTT,CASNRGTEAFF
.,.,TRBV11-2,TRBJ2-5,TGTGCCAGCAGCTTGTTGGAGACCCAGTACTTC,CASSLLETQYF
.,.,TRBV11-2,TRBJ1-1,TGTGCCAGCAGCCTGGGGCTGAACACTGAAGCTTTCTTT,CASSLGLNTEAFF
TRBD2,.,TRBV13,TRBJ2-1,TGTGCCAGCAGCTCTAGCGGGGAGGGCCGCTCCTACAATGAGCAGTTCTTC,CASSSSGEGRSYNEQFF
TRBD1,.,TRBV6-1,TRBJ1-5,TGTGCCAGCAGTGAATTCCGGGACAGCCGTATTTGGCCCCAGCATTTT,CASSEFRDSRIWPQHF
.,.,TRBV28,TRBJ1-5,TGTGCCAGCAGGGGGGGAATCGGGGGTCAGCCCCAGCATTTT,CASRGGIGGQPQHF
.,once,TRBV19,TRBJ1-3,TGTGCCAGTAGTCCAAACACGCACTCTGGAAACACCATATATTTT,CASSPNTHSGNTIYF
TRBD2,.,TRBV19,TRBJ2-1,TGTGCCAGTAGTCTCCTTCTAGCGGGAGGGCCCTACAATGAGCAGTTCTTC,CASSLLLAGGPYNEQFF
TRBD2,once,TRBV28,TRBJ2-1,TGTGCCAGCAGTTTTTATAGCGGGTCCTACAATGAGCAGTTCTTC,CASSFYSGSYNEQFF
TRBD1,.,TRBV29-1,TRBJ1-1,TGCAGCGTTGAGGGACAGGGTAGCGCTGAAGCTTTCTTT,CSVEGQGSAEAFF
.,.,TRBV6-5,TRBJ2-1,TGTGCCAGCAGGGGTCATTTGGAGTTCTTC,CASRGHLEFF
TRBD1,.,TRBV4-2,TRBJ1-5,TGTGCCAGCAGCCAAGAAGAGGGACAGGGAAATCAGCCCCAGCATTTT,CASSQEEGQGNQPQHF
.,.,TRBV13,TRBJ2-1,TGTGCCAGCAGCTTACTAATTGAGGGTGGCTATGAGCAGTTCTTC,CASSLLIEGGYEQFF
.,.,TRBV4-1,TRBJ2-7,TGCGCCAGCAGCCAAAGGGTGTCTGCGGGAGAGCAGTACTTC,CASSQRVSAGEQYF
.,.,TRBV4-3,TRBJ2-3,TGCGCCAGCAGCCAAGAAGCAGGTAACACAGATACGCAGTATTTT,CASSQEAGNTDTQYF
.,.,TRBV27,TRBJ2-5,TGTGCCAGCAGCTTCCAAGGAGGGGGGACCCAGTACTTC,CASSFQGGGTQYF
TRBD1,.,TRBV9,TRBJ1-5,TGTGCCAGCAGCGCCCGACAGGGTCAGCCCCAGCATTTT,CASSARQGQPQHF
.,.,TRBV28,TRBJ2-3,TGTGCCAGCAGCTCCCGGGATACGCAGTATTTT,CASSSRDTQYF
.,.,TRBV11-3,TRBJ1-1,TGTGCCAGCAGCTTAGAAGCACTAATGAACACTGAAGCTTTCTTT,CASSLEALMNTEAFF
TRBD1,once,TRBV6-5,TRBJ1-1,TGTGCCAGCTACATCCCAGGGGGGGCTGAAGCTTTCTTT,CASYIPGGAEAFF
.,.,TRBV28,TRBJ1-3,TGTGCCAGCAGTTTTGTTTCCAGGGAGGTCTTTCTCTACGCTGGAAACACCATATATTTT,CASSFVSREVFLYAGNTIYF
.,.,TRBV4-2,TRBJ1-1,TGTGCCAGCAGCCAAGATGCCCAAACCCACATGAACACTGAAGCTTTCTTT,CASSQDAQTHMNTEAFF
.,.,TRBV2,TRBJ1-2,TGTGCCAGCAGTGCAAGCACTAGGAACTATGGCTACACCTTC,CASSASTRNYGYTF
.,.,TRBV4-1,TRBJ2-2,TGCGCCAGCAGCCAAGATCTTTCCGGGGAGCTGTTTTTT,CASSQDLSGELFF
TRBD1,.,TRBV25-1,TRBJ2-7,TGTGCCAGCAGTGGACCGGGACAGGGAAACGAGCAGTACTTC,CASSGPGQGNEQYF
TRBD2,.,TRBV28,TRBJ2-1,TGTGCCAGCAGTTTATTCGGACTAGCGGGGTACAATGAGCAGTTCTTC,CASSLFGLAGYNEQFF
.,.,TRBV19,TRBJ1-5,TGTGCCAGTAGTATTGGGGGGGGAAGCAATCAGCCCCAGCATTTT,CASSIGGGSNQPQHF
TRBD1,.,TRBV11-1,TRBJ1-1,TGTGCCAGCAGTATGGACAGGGGAGGGTACACTGAAGCTTTCTTT,CASSMDRGGYTEAFF
TRBD2,once,TRBV13,TRBJ2-3,TGTGCCAGCAGCCATAGCGGGAGGGCCGCAGATACGCAGTATTTT,CASSHSGRAADTQYF
.,.,TRBV4-3,TRBJ1-4,TGCGCCAGCAGCCAAGATCCCGGGTCGAATGAAAAACTGTTTTTT,CASSQDPGSNEKLFF
TRBD1,once,TRBV14,TRBJ2-7,TGTGCCAGCAGCCAAGTTTCGGGACAGGGGAGCCGGGGGCAGTACTTC,CASSQVSGQGSRGQYF
.,.,TRBV4-1,TRBJ1-4,TGCGCCAGCAGCCAAAGGGATCGCCATCTGGCTGTAAAACTGTTTTTT,CASSQRDRHLAVKLFF
.,.,TRBV6-1,TRBJ2-1,TGTGCCAGCAGTGAAGGAGGGGGGTATGAGCAGTTCTTC,CASSEGGGYEQFF
.,.,TRBV11-1,TRBJ2-3,TGTGCCAGCAGCGAAGACAGCGCCTTTAACCCAGATACGCAGTATTTT,CASSEDSAFNPDTQYF
TRBD1,few,TRBV27,TRBJ2-3,TGTGCCAGCAGTTTATCGGACAGGGAAGATACGCAGTATTTT,CASSLSDREDTQYF
.,.,TRBV4-3,TRBJ2-1,TGCGCCAGCAGCCACAGGGGAGCCTACAATGAGCAGTTCTTC,CASSHRGAYNEQFF
TRBD1,.,TRBV2,TRBJ1-2,TGTGCCAGCAGTCTCCTCGGTGGACAGGAGGATAACTATGGCTACACCTTC,CASSLLGGQEDNYGYTF
.,.,TRBV2,TRBJ2-3,TGTGCCAGCAGGCGGGAAGCAGGGGGGATCACAGATACGCAGTATTTT,CASRREAGGITDTQYF
.,.,TRBV7-7,TRBJ2-6,TGTGCTAGCAGCGGTGGGCCCTCTGGGGCCAACGTCCTGACTTTC,CASSGGPSGANVLTF
.,.,TRBV10-3,TRBJ1-5,TGTGCCATCAGCCGCAGGGTGAGCAATCAGCCCCAGCATTTT,CAISRRVSNQPQHF
TRBD2,.,TRBV27,TRBJ2-1,TGTGCCAGCAGTTTACTAGCGGGGCGTAATGAGCAGTTCTTC,CASSLLAGRNEQFF
TRBD2,many,TRBV2,TRBJ2-1,TGTGCCAGCAGTGAAAGGCGGGACTATCCAAACAATGAGCAGTTCTTC,CASSERRDYPNNEQFF